This T cell receptor (beta chain) derives from a study of T cell repertoires in cytomegalovirus infection. Across the whole study: CMV infection together with matching HLA type was indicated by public TCR beta signatures. Findings and limits, study-wide: Carriers of CMV and the relevant HLA type were discriminated by public TCR beta frequency. The ex vivo response was dominated by HLA-C-restricted CMV-specific TCR beta clonotypes.

The CDR3 loop spans 15 amino acids. CDR1 is SEHNR and CDR2 is FQNEAQ in the germline V gene (reference sequence). With 5 bases removed from V and 0 bases from J, the gap between germline ends came to 11 bases. On this clonotype: No antigen is known for it.

TCRdb recomputed calls from the reads with MiXCR, one row per CDR3 protein. The repertoire holds hundreds of thousands of distinct CDR3 sequences, with around a third as singletons. The chain has TRBV7-9 and TRBJ2-1; D might be TRBD2 (5 bases). Sample: cultured CD8+ T cells from PBMCs, taken from culture after CMV antigen stimulation. The receptor comes from a human donor in good health (CMV status not recorded). Some clones in this sample may be carry-over from other donors' samples. CDR3 nucleotide sequence: TGTGCCAGCAGCACTCCCGAGGGCTCCTACAATGAGCAGTTCTTC. Amino acid sequence: CASSTPEGSYNEQFF.